This T cell receptor beta chain was captured by sequencing in a study of shared clonotypes between healthy human individuals. Study at large: Donors had three CD4 naive, three CD4 memory, two CD8 naive and one CD8 memory plate apiece. Study-level findings and limits: Larger richness was generally estimated for naive than memory subsets. Expectations were that clonotype sharing among donors would be affected by sequencing depth.

Naivety among CD8 cells was defined by CD45RO negativity and positive CCR7 selection, thereby excluding terminally differentiated effector memory CD45RA+ cells. This clone was seen once. The antigen is unknown. Measured with immunoSEQ multiplex PCR; TCRdb has only the in-frame clones, and not every one. The table has roughly 1,800,000 clones, approximately 95% seen once; the top ten hold approximately 1%. The receptor's source is a man between 18 and 35 years old in good health. Source material: naive CD8+ T cells sorted from blood.

The CDR3 coding sequence is TGTGCCAGCAGCTTGAGTGACAGCTATGAAGCTTTCTTT. Its protein is CASSLSDSYEAFF. The chain employs TRBV5-6 and TRBJ1-1, with a weak D call TRBD1 (5 bases). V dropped 1 base and J dropped 7 bases, with 11 bases sitting between them. Germline-derived CDR1 and CDR2 are SGHDT and YYEEEE. The CDR3 length is 13 residues.